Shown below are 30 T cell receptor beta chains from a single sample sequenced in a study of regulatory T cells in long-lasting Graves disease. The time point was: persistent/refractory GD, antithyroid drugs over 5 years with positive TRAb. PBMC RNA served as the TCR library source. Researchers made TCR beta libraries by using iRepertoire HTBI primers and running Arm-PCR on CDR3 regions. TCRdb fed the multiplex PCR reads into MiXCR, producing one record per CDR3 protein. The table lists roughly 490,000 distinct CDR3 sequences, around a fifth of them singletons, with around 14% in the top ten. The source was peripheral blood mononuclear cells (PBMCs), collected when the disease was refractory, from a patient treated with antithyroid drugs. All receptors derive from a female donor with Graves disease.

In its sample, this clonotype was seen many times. The CDR3 DNA is TGTGCCAGCAGTTACCTTATTAGCAGGGGGCAAGGTGATCAGCCCCAGCATTTT. This encodes CASSYLISRGQGDQPQHF. The chain carries TRBV6-2 or TRBV6-3 and TRBJ1-5, with TRBD1 matching over 8 bases. Unmatched junction bases numbered 14, after V lost 2 bases and J lost 5 bases. Germline CDR1 MNHEY, CDR2 SVGEGT. This CDR3 is built from 18 residues.

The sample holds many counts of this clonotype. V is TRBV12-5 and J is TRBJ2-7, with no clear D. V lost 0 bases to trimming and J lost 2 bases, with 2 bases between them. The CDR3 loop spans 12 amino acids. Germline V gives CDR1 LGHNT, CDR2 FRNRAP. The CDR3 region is CASGLVAYEQYF. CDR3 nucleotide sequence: TGTGCTAGTGGTTTGGTCGCCTACGAGCAGTACTTC.

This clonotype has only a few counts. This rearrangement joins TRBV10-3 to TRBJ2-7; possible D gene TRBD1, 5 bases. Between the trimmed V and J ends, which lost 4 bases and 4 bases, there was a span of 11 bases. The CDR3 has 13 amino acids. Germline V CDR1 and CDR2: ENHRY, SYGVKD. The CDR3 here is CAISGDSHYEQYF. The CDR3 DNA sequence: TGTGCCATCAGTGGAGACAGTCATTACGAGCAGTACTTC.

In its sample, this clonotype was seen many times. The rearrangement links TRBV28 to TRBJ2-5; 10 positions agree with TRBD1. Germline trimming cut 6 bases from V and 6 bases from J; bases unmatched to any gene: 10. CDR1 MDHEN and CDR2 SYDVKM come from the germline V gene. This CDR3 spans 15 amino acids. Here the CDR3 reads CASRGGQGVKKTQYF. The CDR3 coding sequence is TGTGCCAGCAGGGGAGGACAGGGGGTCAAAAAGACCCAGTACTTC. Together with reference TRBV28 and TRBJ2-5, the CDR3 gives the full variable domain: DVKVTQSSRYLVKRTGEKVFLECVQDMDHENMFWYRQDPGLGLRLIYFSYDVKMKEKGDIPEGYSVSREKKERFSLILESASTNQTSMYLCASRGGQGVKKTQYFGPGTRLLVL.

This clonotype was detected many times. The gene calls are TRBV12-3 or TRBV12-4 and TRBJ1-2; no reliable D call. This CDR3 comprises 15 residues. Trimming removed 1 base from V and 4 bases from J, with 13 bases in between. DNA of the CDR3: TGTGCCAGCAGTTTAGGGGTGGGTATTGGCTATGGCTACACCTTC. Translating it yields CASSLGVGIGYGYTF.

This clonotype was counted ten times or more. CDR3 sequence: CATFMDRGNTGELFF. The CDR3 nucleotides read TGTGCCACCTTCATGGACAGGGGGAACACCGGGGAGCTGTTTTTT. The gene calls are TRBV24-1 and TRBJ2-2; TRBD1 aligns across 9 bases. Looked up from germline, CDR1 is KGHDR and CDR2 is SFDVKD. V lost 9 bases and J lost 1; bases outside the gene matches: 5. The CDR3 length is 15 residues.

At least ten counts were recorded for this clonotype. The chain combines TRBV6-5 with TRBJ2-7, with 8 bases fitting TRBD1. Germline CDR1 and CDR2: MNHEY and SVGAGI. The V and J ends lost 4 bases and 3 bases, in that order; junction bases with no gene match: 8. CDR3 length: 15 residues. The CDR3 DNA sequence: TGTGCCAGCAGTTCCAGGGACAGGCCACTCTACGAGCAGTACTTC. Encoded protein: CASSSRDRPLYEQYF.

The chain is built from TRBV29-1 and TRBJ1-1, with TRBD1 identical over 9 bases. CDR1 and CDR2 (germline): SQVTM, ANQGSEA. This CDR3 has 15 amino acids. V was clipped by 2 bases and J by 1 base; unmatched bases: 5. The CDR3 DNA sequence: TGCAGCGTTGAAAATACAGGGGGCGCGAACACTGAAGCTTTCTTT. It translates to CSVENTGGANTEAFF.

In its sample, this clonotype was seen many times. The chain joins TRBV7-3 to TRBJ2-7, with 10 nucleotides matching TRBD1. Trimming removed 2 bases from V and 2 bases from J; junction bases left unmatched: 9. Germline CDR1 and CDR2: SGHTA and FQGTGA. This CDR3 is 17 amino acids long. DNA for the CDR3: TGTGCCAGCAGCTTATTTCCCTCGGACAGGGGGACCTACGAGCAGTACTTC. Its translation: CASSLFPSDRGTYEQYF.

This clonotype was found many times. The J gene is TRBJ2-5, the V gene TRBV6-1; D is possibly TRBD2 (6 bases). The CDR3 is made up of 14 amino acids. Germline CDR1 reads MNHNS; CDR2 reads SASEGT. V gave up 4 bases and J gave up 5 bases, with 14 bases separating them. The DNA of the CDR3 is TGTGCCAGCAGTGGGACTACCAACGGCGAGACCCAGTACTTC. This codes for CASSGTTNGETQYF.

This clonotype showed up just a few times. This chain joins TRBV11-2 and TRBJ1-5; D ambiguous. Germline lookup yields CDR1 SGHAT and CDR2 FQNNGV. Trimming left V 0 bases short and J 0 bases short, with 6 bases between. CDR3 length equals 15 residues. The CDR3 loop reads CASSLEMSSNQPQHF. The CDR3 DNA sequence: TGTGCCAGCAGCTTAGAGATGAGTAGCAATCAGCCCCAGCATTTT. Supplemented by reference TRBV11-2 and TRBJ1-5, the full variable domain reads EAGVAQSPRYKIIEKRQSVAFWCNPISGHATLYWYQQILGQGPKLLIQFQNNGVVDDSQLPKDRFSAERLKGVDSTLKIQPAKLEDSAVYLCASSLEMSSNQPQHFGDGTRLSIL.

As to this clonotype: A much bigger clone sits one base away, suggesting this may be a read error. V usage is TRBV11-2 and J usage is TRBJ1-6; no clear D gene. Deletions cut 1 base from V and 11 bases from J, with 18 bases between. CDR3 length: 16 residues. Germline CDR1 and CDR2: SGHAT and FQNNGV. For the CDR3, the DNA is TGTGCCAGCAGCTTAGCCCAGGCCCGTCTTGGTCCACCCCTCCACTTT. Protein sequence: CASSLAQARLGPPLHF. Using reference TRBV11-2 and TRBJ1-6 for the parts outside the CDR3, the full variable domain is EAGVAQSPRYKIIEKRQSVAFWCNPISGHATLYWYQQILGQGPKLLIQFQNNGVVDDSQLPKDRFSAERLKGVDSTLKIQPAKLEDSAVYLCASSLAQARLGPPLHFGNGTRLTVT.

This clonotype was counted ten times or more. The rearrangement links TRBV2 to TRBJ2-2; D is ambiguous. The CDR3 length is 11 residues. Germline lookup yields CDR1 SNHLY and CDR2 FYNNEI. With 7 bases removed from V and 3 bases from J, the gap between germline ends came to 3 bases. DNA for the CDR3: TGTGCCAGCAAGGACACCGGGGAGCTGTTTTTT. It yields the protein CASKDTGELFF.

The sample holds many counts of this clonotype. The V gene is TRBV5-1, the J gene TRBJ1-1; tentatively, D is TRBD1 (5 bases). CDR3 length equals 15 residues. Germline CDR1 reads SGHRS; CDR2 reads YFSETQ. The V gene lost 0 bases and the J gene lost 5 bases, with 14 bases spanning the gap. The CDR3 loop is CASSLEFREETEAFF. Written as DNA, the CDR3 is TGCGCCAGCAGCTTGGAGTTCAGGGAGGAGACTGAAGCTTTCTTT.

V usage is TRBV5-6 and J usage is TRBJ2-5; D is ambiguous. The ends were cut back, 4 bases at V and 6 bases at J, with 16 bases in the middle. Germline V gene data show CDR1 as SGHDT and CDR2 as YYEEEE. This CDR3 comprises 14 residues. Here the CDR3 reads CASSPRTTRQTQYF. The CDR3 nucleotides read TGTGCCAGCAGCCCCCGGACCACAAGGCAGACCCAGTACTTC. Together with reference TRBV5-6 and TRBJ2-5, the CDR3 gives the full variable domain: DAGVTQSPTHLIKTRGQQVTLRCSPKSGHDTVSWYQQALGQGPQFIFQYYEEEERQRGNFPDRFSGHQFPNYSSELNVNALLLGDSALYLCASSPRTTRQTQYFGPGTRLLVL.

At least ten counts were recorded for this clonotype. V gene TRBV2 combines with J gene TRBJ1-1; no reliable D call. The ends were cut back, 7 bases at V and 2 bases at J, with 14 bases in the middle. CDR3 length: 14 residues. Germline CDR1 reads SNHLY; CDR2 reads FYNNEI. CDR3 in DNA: TGTGCCAGCACTGAGGCTAGAGGAAACACTGAAGCTTTCTTT. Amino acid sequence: CASTEARGNTEAFF.

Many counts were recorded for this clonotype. The CDR3 spells CASSAGTGGNTGELFF. The CDR3 bases are TGTGCCAGCAGCGCAGGGACAGGGGGTAACACCGGGGAGCTGTTTTTT. The genes are TRBV2 and TRBJ2-2; 11 nucleotides line up with TRBD1. The germline V gene has CDR1 SNHLY and CDR2 FYNNEI. J lost 2 bases, V lost 6 bases, and 5 bases had no gene match. The CDR3 is 16 amino acids.

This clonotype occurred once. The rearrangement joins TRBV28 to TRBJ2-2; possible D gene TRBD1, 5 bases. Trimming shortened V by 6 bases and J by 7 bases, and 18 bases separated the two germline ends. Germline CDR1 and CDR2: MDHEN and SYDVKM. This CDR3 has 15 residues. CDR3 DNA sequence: TGTGCCAGCAGAGGGGCCCCCCTTTCTAACGGGGAGCTGTTTTTT. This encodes CASRGAPLSNGELFF.

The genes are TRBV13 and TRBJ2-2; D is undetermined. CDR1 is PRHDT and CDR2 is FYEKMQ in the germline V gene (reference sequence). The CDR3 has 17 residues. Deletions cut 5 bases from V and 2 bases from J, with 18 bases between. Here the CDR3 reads CASSPTRPGPNTGELFF. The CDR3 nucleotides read TGTGCCAGCAGCCCCACCCGGCCGGGCCCTAACACCGGGGAGCTGTTTTTT.

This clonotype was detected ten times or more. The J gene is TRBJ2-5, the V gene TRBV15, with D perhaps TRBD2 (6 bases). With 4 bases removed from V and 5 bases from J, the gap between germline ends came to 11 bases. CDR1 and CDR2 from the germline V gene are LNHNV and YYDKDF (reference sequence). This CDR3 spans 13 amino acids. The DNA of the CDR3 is TGTGCCACCAGCACAGGGACTTCTGAGACCCAGTACTTC. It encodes CATSTGTSETQYF.

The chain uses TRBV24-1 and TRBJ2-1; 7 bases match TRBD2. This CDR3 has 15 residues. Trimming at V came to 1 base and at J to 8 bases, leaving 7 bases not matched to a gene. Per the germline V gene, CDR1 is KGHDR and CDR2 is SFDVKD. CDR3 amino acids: CATSDLERDLDEQFF. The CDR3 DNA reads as TGTGCCACCAGTGATTTAGAGCGGGATCTCGATGAGCAGTTCTTC.

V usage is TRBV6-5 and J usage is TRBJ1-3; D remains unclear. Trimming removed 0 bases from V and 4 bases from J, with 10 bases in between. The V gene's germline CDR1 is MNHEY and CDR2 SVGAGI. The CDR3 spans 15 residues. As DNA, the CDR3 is TGTGCCAGCAGTTACTCGATTAAGCAGGGAAACACCATATATTTT. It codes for CASSYSIKQGNTIYF.

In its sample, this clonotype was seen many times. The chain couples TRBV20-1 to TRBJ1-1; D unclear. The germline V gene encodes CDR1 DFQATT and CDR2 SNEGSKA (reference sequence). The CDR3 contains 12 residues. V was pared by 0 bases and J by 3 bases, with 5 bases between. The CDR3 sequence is CSARDGHTEAFF. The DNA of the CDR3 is TGCAGTGCTAGAGATGGACACACTGAAGCTTTCTTT.

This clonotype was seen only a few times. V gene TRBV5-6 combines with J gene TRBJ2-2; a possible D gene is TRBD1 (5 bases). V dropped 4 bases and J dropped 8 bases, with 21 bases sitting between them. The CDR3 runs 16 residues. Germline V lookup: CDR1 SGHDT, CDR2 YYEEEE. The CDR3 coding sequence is TGTGCCAGCAGCCCAGACAGAGTCTGGTCGGCGGGGGAGCTGTTTTTT. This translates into CASSPDRVWSAGELFF.

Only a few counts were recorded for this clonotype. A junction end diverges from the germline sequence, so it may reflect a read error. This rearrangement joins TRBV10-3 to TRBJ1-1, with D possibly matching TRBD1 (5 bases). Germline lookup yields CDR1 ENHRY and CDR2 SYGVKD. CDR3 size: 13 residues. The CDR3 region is CAISAGGDTEAFF. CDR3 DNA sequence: TGTGCCATTAGTGCGGGGGGGGACACTGAAGCTTTCTTT.

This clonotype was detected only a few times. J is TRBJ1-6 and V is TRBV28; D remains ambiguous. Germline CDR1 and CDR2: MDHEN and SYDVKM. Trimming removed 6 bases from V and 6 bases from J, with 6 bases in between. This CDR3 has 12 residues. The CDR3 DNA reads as TGTGCCAGCAGCCGAATTAATTCACCCCTCCACTTT. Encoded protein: CASSRINSPLHF.

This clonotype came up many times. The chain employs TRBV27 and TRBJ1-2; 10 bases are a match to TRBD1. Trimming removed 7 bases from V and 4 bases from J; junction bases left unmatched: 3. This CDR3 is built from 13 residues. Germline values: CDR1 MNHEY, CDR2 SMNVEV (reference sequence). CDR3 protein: CASKGQGFYGYTF. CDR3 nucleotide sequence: TGTGCCAGCAAGGGACAGGGGTTCTATGGCTACACCTTC.

DNA of the CDR3: TGCGCCAGCAGCCAAGTGCGCAGGGCCAATTCACCCCTCCACTTT. Translating gives CASSQVRRANSPLHF. The rearrangement links TRBV4-1 to TRBJ1-6; possible D gene TRBD1, 5 bases. The length of the CDR3 is 15 residues. The germline gives CDR1 MGHRA, CDR2 YSYEKL. The ends were cut back, 1 base at V and 7 bases at J, with 11 bases in the middle.

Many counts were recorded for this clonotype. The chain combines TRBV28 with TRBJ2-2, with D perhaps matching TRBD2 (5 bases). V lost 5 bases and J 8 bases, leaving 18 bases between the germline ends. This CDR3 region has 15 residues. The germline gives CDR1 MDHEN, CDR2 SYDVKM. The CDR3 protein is CASSPPLATKGELFF. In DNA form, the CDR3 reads TGTGCCAGCAGTCCTCCGCTAGCCACCAAGGGGGAGCTGTTTTTT. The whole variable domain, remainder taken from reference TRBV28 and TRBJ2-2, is DVKVTQSSRYLVKRTGEKVFLECVQDMDHENMFWYRQDPGLGLRLIYFSYDVKMKEKGDIPEGYSVSREKKERFSLILESASTNQTSMYLCASSPPLATKGELFFGEGSRLTVL.

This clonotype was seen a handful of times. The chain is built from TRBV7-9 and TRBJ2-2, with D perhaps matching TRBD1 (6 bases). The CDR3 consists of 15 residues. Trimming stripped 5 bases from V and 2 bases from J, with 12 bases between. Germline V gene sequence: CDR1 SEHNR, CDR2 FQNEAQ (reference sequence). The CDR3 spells CASSPRQVNTGELFF. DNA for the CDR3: TGTGCCAGCAGCCCGAGACAGGTTAACACCGGGGAGCTGTTTTTT.